The 19 T cell receptor beta chains presented below share a single source sample, sequenced in a study of patients and donors after allogeneic stem cell transplantation. TCRdb fed the RT-PCR reads into MiXCR, producing one record per CDR3 protein. This sample has roughly 960,000 distinct CDR3 sequences; approximately 18% occur once, and the top ten carry around 6%. The sequenced sample was blood, either unsorted or a sorted T cell fraction (not recorded which). Receptors originate from a human donor who was either an allogeneic HSCT recipient or a stem cell or donor lymphocyte infusion donor (not recorded which). It is not recorded whose cells these are; they may come from a transplant donor.

This clonotype was picked up a small number of times. V usage is TRBV7-9 and J usage is TRBJ2-7, with 8 bases matching TRBD2. The junction had 10 bases not matched to a gene; V was cut back by 1 base and J by 2 bases. Looked up from germline, CDR1 is SEHNR and CDR2 is FQNEAQ (reference sequence). The CDR3 is 17 residues long. DNA for the CDR3: TGTGCCAGCAGCTTAGGGGCGCTAGCGGGTGAAGCCTACGAGCAGTACTTC. It codes for CASSLGALAGEAYEQYF.

This chain joins TRBV7-3 and TRBJ2-5; TRBD1 might be the D (5 bases). The length of the CDR3 is 15 residues. The germline V gene encodes CDR1 SGHTA and CDR2 FQGTGA. Trimming took off 0 bases at V and 5 bases at J, with 13 bases between the two ends. The DNA for the CDR3 is TGTGCCAGCAGCTTAACGGGCAGGGTCGGGGAGACCCAGTACTTC. This encodes CASSLTGRVGETQYF.

The chain uses TRBV3-1 and TRBJ1-1; weak D call: TRBD1 (5 bases). Per germline, CDR1 LGHDT and CDR2 YNNKEL (reference sequence). The CDR3 loop spans 13 amino acids. Trimming took off 4 bases at V and 5 bases at J, with 11 bases between the two ends. The DNA for the CDR3 is TGTGCCAGCAGCCCAGGGCTCGGGACTGAAGCTTTCTTT. Its protein is CASSPGLGTEAFF.

The chain combines TRBV4-1 with TRBJ2-1, with D maybe TRBD1 (5 bases). The germline CDR1 and CDR2 sequences are MGHRA and YSYEKL. Trimming cost V 1 base and J 4 bases, with 17 bases left between them. This CDR3 region has 17 residues. As DNA, the CDR3 is TGCGCCAGCAGCCAAGCAAGGGGATCTCCATGGTACAATGAGCAGTTCTTC. Translation gives CASSQARGSPWYNEQFF.

The chain couples TRBV5-1 to TRBJ2-7; 9 positions agree with TRBD1. Germline V gives CDR1 SGHRS, CDR2 YFSETQ. This CDR3 has 15 amino acids. Trimming at V came to 4 bases and at J to 1 base, leaving 6 bases not matched to a gene. The CDR3 DNA is TGCGCCAGCAGCATATGGACAGGGGCGTCCTACGAGCAGTACTTC. Translating gives CASSIWTGASYEQYF.

This clonotype was recorded many times. The chain couples TRBV12-3 or TRBV12-4 to TRBJ2-7; a possible D gene is TRBD2 (6 bases). The germline V and J ends were trimmed by 6 bases and 4 bases, with 16 bases remaining between them. The CDR3 covers 14 residues. As DNA, the CDR3 is TGTGCCAGCAGACCCGGGACCGGGGGATACGAGCAGTACTTC. Translating it yields CASRPGTGGYEQYF.

CDR3 amino acids: CASSPGRGASNTEAFF. CDR3 bases: TGCGCCAGCAGCCCGGGGCGGGGGGCCAGTAACACTGAAGCTTTCTTT. The chain links TRBV5-1 to TRBJ1-1, with D possibly matching TRBD1 (6 bases). Trimming pared 4 bases from V and 2 bases from J, leaving 18 bases between. CDR3 length: 16 residues. The germline gives CDR1 SGHRS, CDR2 YFSETQ.

The genes are TRBV21-1 and TRBJ2-1. TRBV21-1 is shown as a pseudogene. The CDR3 consists of 14 residues. The CDR3 region is CASSKGRYYNEQFF. The DNA for the CDR3 is TGTGCCAGCAGCAAAGGAAGATACTACAATGAGCAGTTCTTC.

There are a few counts of this clonotype. This sequence joins TRBV29-1 and TRBJ2-6; D is undetermined. Looked up from germline, CDR1 is SQVTM and CDR2 is ANQGSEA. The CDR3 extends over 12 amino acids. Trimming cost V 5 bases and J 4 bases, with 6 bases left between them. The CDR3 sequence: CSVSLGANVLTF. In nucleotides, the CDR3 is TGCAGCGTTTCTTTGGGGGCCAACGTCCTGACTTTC.

The chain links TRBV3-1 to TRBJ2-3; the D is unclear. This CDR3 is built from 14 residues. Trimming stripped 3 bases from V and 11 bases from J, with 18 bases between. Germline CDR1 and CDR2: LGHDT and YNNKEL (reference sequence). CDR3 sequence: CASSQAVPPTGQYF. The CDR3 coding sequence is TGTGCCAGCAGCCAGGCCGTCCCCCCCACGGGGCAGTATTTT.

The rearrangement links TRBV7-9 to TRBJ2-1; 8 positions agree with TRBD2. Germline CDR1 SEHNR, CDR2 FQNEAQ (reference sequence). This CDR3 contains 15 residues. The V and J ends lost 8 bases and 7 bases, in that order; junction bases with no gene match: 13. Here the CDR3 DNA reads TGTGCCAGCGCCCCAGGAGCGGGAGTTGGGAATGAGCAGTTCTTC. This encodes CASAPGAGVGNEQFF.

The chain couples TRBV12-3 or TRBV12-4 to TRBJ2-1; D unresolved. The CDR3 sequence is 15 residues long. Trimming stripped 3 bases from V and 3 bases from J, with 12 bases between. The CDR3 DNA reads TGTGCCAGCAGTTTCTCCCCTCCGAGCTACAATGAGCAGTTCTTC. As protein: CASSFSPPSYNEQFF.

This clonotype was recorded many times. V usage is TRBV12-3 or TRBV12-4 and J usage is TRBJ1-4; perhaps TRBD1 as D (5 bases). V lost 6 bases and J lost 8, with 7 bases in between. The CDR3 has 11 amino acids. For the CDR3, the DNA is TGTGCCAGCAGAAAGGGGGAAAAACTGTTTTTT. Its protein product is CASRKGEKLFF.

V usage is TRBV12-3 or TRBV12-4 and J usage is TRBJ2-7; possibly TRBD2 for D (5 bases). The CDR3 extends over 14 amino acids. Trimming removed 2 bases from V and 2 bases from J, with 10 bases in between. The CDR3 loop reads CASSLWEPAYEQYF. The CDR3 coding sequence is TGTGCCAGCAGTTTATGGGAGCCAGCCTACGAGCAGTACTTC.

The chain is built from TRBV27 and TRBJ1-5; 7 bases align to TRBD1. V lost 6 bases to trimming and J lost 2 bases; unmatched junction nucleotides: 10. The CDR3 runs to 16 residues. In germline, CDR1 is MNHEY, CDR2 SMNVEV (reference sequence). DNA of the CDR3: TGTGCCAGCAGGCCCACGACAGGGTCGGGCAATCAGCCCCAGCATTTT. It codes for CASRPTTGSGNQPQHF.

The chain recombines TRBV2 with TRBJ1-5; D gene ambiguous. Trimming took 4 bases from V and 4 from J, leaving 14 bases between them. Germline CDR1 is SNHLY and CDR2 is FYNNEI. This CDR3 contains 15 residues. This CDR3 reads CASSVGQTKNQPQHF. The DNA of the CDR3 is TGTGCCAGCAGTGTAGGGCAGACTAAAAATCAGCCCCAGCATTTT.

The V and J genes are TRBV7-3 and TRBJ2-1, with a tentative D call TRBD2 (5 bases). CDR1 is SGHTA, CDR2 FQGTGA, per germline. The ends were cut back, 4 bases at V and 4 bases at J, with 11 bases in the middle. CDR3 length equals 14 residues. CDR3 DNA: TGTGCCAGCAGCTCCAACGGGGAGTACAATGAGCAGTTCTTC. Residues: CASSSNGEYNEQFF.

The chain joins TRBV3-1 to TRBJ2-7, with 10 bases that match TRBD2. This CDR3 is built from 17 residues. The V segment lost 0 bases and the J segment 5 bases; nucleotides outside the gene matches: 10. Germline values: CDR1 LGHDT, CDR2 YNNKEL (reference sequence). Here the CDR3 reads CASSQDPEKAGGHEQYF. The CDR3 coding sequence is TGTGCCAGCAGCCAAGATCCGGAAAAAGCGGGAGGGCACGAGCAGTACTTC.

The chain uses TRBV13 and TRBJ1-2; D might be TRBD1 (5 bases). V dropped 1 base and J dropped 3 bases, with 12 bases sitting between them. The CDR3 has 15 residues. The germline CDR1 and CDR2 sequences are PRHDT and FYEKMQ (reference sequence). The CDR3, as DNA: TGTGCCAGCAGCTTAGATGGGGGAAGAGACTATGGCTACACCTTC. This translates into CASSLDGGRDYGYTF.